The text below deals with one T cell receptor (beta chain). Germline CDR1 reads SGHDN; CDR2 reads FVKESK. The CDR3 has 16 residues. Trimming stripped 0 bases from V and 2 bases from J, with 12 bases between. The assay was run at deep level. Assay: immunoSEQ multiplex PCR; the TCRdb copy retains only in-frame clones and omits some. The table includes about 2.1 million clones, 85% to 95% detected once. As defined, naive CD8 cells were CD45RO-negative and positively selected for CCR7, with terminally differentiated effector memory CD45RA+ cells excluded. Free of recent acute infections or vaccinations, the donors were healthy HIV-negative adults. Caucasian adults living in Nashville, Tennessee, provided all samples. These data belong to a study of shared clonotypes between healthy human individuals.

Specimen: naive CD8+ T cells from PBMCs. The chain employs TRBV14 and TRBJ2-3; TRBD2 is a possible D gene (5 bases). The TCR was taken from a man aged 18 to 29 in good health. Some clones in this sample may be carry-over from other donors' samples. Here the CDR3 reads CASSQDSSGYTDTQYF. The CDR3 region has the DNA TGTGCCAGCAGCCAAGACTCCAGCGGATACACAGATACGCAGTATTTT.